A single sample is the source of the 28 T cell receptor beta chains below, sequenced in a study of CD8+CD57+ T cells in acquired aplastic anemia. TCR beta VDJ and CDR3 profiles were obtained from a genomic DNA template. MiXCR, run by TCRdb on the reads, gives a single entry per CDR3 protein. The sample includes about 290,000 distinct CDR3 sequences, under 65% of them seen just once. Patients picked for sequencing had shown CD8+CD57+ cell expansion detected by flow cytometry. Material: sorted CD4+, CD8+, or CD8+CD57+ T cells (not recorded which) from PBMCs. These receptors were obtained from a human donor with aplastic anemia.

The V and J genes are TRBV7-6 and TRBJ2-1; 11 nucleotides match TRBD2. The ends lost 6 bases at V and 9 bases at J; junction bases unmatched: 13. This CDR3 spans 16 amino acids. Germline lookup yields CDR1 SGHVS and CDR2 FNYEAQ. The DNA for the CDR3 is TGTGCCAGCAGTACAACTAGCGGGAGCGGTTTTACTGAGCAGTTCTTC. Translating gives CASSTTSGSGFTEQFF.

This chain joins TRBV20-1 and TRBJ1-2; D may be TRBD1 (5 bases). This CDR3 has 13 residues. Germline CDR1 reads DFQATT; CDR2 reads SNEGSKA (reference sequence). V lost 4 bases and J 3 bases, leaving 12 bases between the germline ends. The CDR3 DNA sequence: TGCAGTGCTAATCGACAGAACGACTATGGCTACACCTTC. The encoded protein is CSANRQNDYGYTF.

This chain connects TRBV15 to TRBJ2-1; TRBD1 matches at 7 bases. The CDR3 contains 15 residues. Germline assignment: CDR1 LNHNV and CDR2 YYDKDF (reference sequence). The junction had 6 bases not matched to a gene; V was cut back by 5 bases and J by 2 bases. CDR3: CATSLTGEPYNEQFF. The DNA for the CDR3 is TGTGCCACCAGCCTTACAGGGGAACCCTACAATGAGCAGTTCTTC.

This clonotype occurred a few times. The V call is TRBV18, the J call TRBJ2-2; possibly TRBD1 for D (5 bases). Germline CDR1 and CDR2: KGHSH and LQKENI. This CDR3 region has 14 residues. V was cut by 3 bases and J by 3 bases, with 8 bases left in between. CDR3 in amino acids: CASSPTGHTGELFF. The CDR3 DNA reads TGTGCCAGCTCACCCACAGGACACACCGGGGAGCTGTTTTTT.

The chain uses TRBV6-4 and TRBJ1-4; D is uncertain. The CDR3 runs 15 residues. Germline V gene data show CDR1 as MRHNA and CDR2 as SNTAGT. V lost 4 bases and J lost 12, with 21 bases in between. The CDR3 coding sequence is TGTGCCAGCAGTGTTAGGGCACCAACTAATGGAGAACTGTTTTTT. Protein sequence: CASSVRAPTNGELFF.

In the case of this clonotype: A read error may produce the germline difference seen at one junction end. The chain employs TRBV20-1 and TRBJ1-1, with D unresolved. Germline CDR1 and CDR2: DFQATT and SNEGSKA (reference sequence). CDR3 length: 11 residues. CDR3 sequence: CSARRNAEAFF. CDR3 sequence (DNA): TGCAGTGCTAGACGGAACGCTGAAGCTTTCTTT.

Many counts were recorded for this clonotype. This chain links TRBV12-3 or TRBV12-4 with TRBJ2-6, with D maybe TRBD2 (6 bases). This CDR3 spans 17 amino acids. Trimming shortened V by 7 bases and J by 2 bases, and 18 bases separated the two germline ends. CDR3 nucleotide sequence: TGTGCCAGCACCCCACGGCATAGGAGGGCTGGGGCCAACGTCCTGACTTTC. Translating it yields CASTPRHRRAGANVLTF.

This rearrangement joins TRBV20-1 to TRBJ1-2, with 7 bases identical to TRBD1. Germline CDR1 DFQATT, CDR2 SNEGSKA (reference sequence). CDR3 length: 12 residues. Losses at the gene ends were 6 bases for V and 8 bases for J; bases not matched to a gene: 9. The CDR3, as DNA: TGCAGTGCGAAAGACAGGGTTAGCGGCTACACCTTC. Translating it yields CSAKDRVSGYTF.

The chain joins TRBV5-1 to TRBJ2-7, with 11 nucleotides matching TRBD2. Per germline, CDR1 SGHRS and CDR2 YFSETQ. There are 16 residues in the CDR3. V trimming: 2 bases; J trimming: 0 bases; junction bases outside the gene matches: 4. In DNA form, the CDR3 reads TGCGCCAGCAGCTTCACCACTAGCGGGAGCTCCTACGAGCAGTACTTC. Amino acid sequence: CASSFTTSGSSYEQYF. Full variable domain (rest looked up from reference TRBV5-1 and TRBJ2-7): KAGVTQTPRYLIKTRGQQVTLSCSPISGHRSVSWYQQTPGQGLQFLFEYFSETQRNKGNFPGRFSGRQFSNSRSEMNVSTLELGDSALYLCASSFTTSGSSYEQYFGPGTRLTVT.

This clonotype was observed a single time. The CDR3 carries no conserved terminal phenylalanine or tryptophan, so it likely arises from a read error. This chain links TRBV27 with TRBJ2-3, with D tentatively TRBD1 (6 bases). Trimming pared 4 bases from V and 2 bases from J, leaving 22 bases between. The CDR3 totals 18 residues. Germline V gene lookup returns CDR1 MNHEY and CDR2 SMNVEV (reference sequence). In DNA, the CDR3 is TGTGCCAGCAGTTCCTCAACCCCGGGACATCAGGCCACAGATACGCAGTATTCT. The encoded protein is CASSSSTPGHQATDTQYS.

The chain joins TRBV9 to TRBJ1-2, with 7 bases identical to TRBD1. The CDR3 totals 13 residues. Germline V gene lookup returns CDR1 SGDLS and CDR2 YYNGEE. J lost 8 bases, V lost 3 bases, and 7 bases had no gene match. Here the CDR3 reads CASSDRGSRGYTF. The CDR3 nucleotides are TGTGCCAGCAGCGACAGGGGATCCCGCGGCTACACCTTC.

The gene calls are TRBV20-1 and TRBJ2-1; 8 positions match TRBD1. The CDR3 has 16 amino acids. V gave up 3 bases and J gave up 4 bases; unmatched junction bases: 11. CDR1 and CDR2 from the germline V gene are DFQATT and SNEGSKA (reference sequence). CDR3 coding DNA: TGCAGTGCTAGTTCTTCCCAGGGGGCACAATACAATGAGCAGTTCTTC. Protein product: CSASSSQGAQYNEQFF.

The rearrangement uses TRBV6-6 and TRBJ2-7, with D unclear. CDR3 length: 11 residues. The V gene's germline CDR1 is MNHNY and CDR2 SVGAGI (reference sequence). Trimming took 2 bases from V and 7 from J, leaving 6 bases between them. The CDR3 DNA reads TGTGCCAGCAGTTACACGCGGGAGCAGTACTTC. Translation gives CASSYTREQYF.

Notes on this clonotype: Since the CDR3 does not end with the conserved phenylalanine or tryptophan, this likely comes from a read error. No DNA is shown, since the ends of the CDR3 on it are uncertain; the CDR3 is the one TCRdb lists. The chain employs TRBV5-4 and TRBJ2-2. The CDR3 length equals 14 residues, ends included. Germline CDR1 and CDR2: SGHNT and YYREEE (reference sequence). CDR3 sequence: CASSQVASTGELVL.

A remark on this clonotype: This sequence may be a read error, since a much larger clone differs from it by one base. The gene calls are TRBV3-1 and TRBJ1-1; D possibly corresponds to TRBD1 (5 bases). The V end lost 0 bases, the J end lost 12 bases, and 14 bases lay between the germline ends. Germline V gene data show CDR1 as LGHDT and CDR2 as YNNKEL (reference sequence). The length of the CDR3 is 13 residues. The CDR3 nucleotides read TGTGCCAGCAGCCAAGAGGGTGGGGGGAAGACTTTCTTT. Its protein product is CASSQEGGGKTFF.

The chain joins TRBV19 to TRBJ2-7; TRBD1 is a possible D gene (6 bases). V was cut by 9 bases and J by 12 bases, with 24 bases left in between. The CDR3 has 13 residues. The germline gives CDR1 LNHDA, CDR2 SQIVND (reference sequence). The CDR3 DNA sequence: TGTGCCAGCGCCTCCCGGGGCGGCAGGGGTTTGTACTTC. Its protein product is CASASRGGRGLYF.

This clonotype occurred many times. V is TRBV24-1 and J is TRBJ2-5; the match to TRBD1 covers 8 bases. The CDR3 has 15 amino acids. Germline values: CDR1 KGHDR, CDR2 SFDVKD. After removal of 4 bases from V and 5 bases from J, the junction contained 8 bases not matched to a gene. CDR3 coding DNA: TGTGCCACCAGTGAAGAACAGGGGGTGTTTGAGACCCAGTACTTC. It codes for CATSEEQGVFETQYF.

The chain employs TRBV14 and TRBJ2-5, with 7 bases identical to TRBD2. The V segment lost 3 bases and the J segment 5 bases; nucleotides outside the gene matches: 12. Germline CDR1 SGHDN, CDR2 FVKESK. The CDR3 loop spans 16 amino acids. DNA of the CDR3: TGTGCCAGCAGCCAGAGGCGGGGGAGGGCAAGCGAGACCCAGTACTTC. This encodes CASSQRRGRASETQYF.

The chain joins TRBV20-1 to TRBJ1-2, with 7 nucleotides matching TRBD1. J lost 8 bases, V lost 1 base, and 13 bases had no gene match. The CDR3 has 15 amino acids. Per germline, CDR1 DFQATT and CDR2 SNEGSKA (reference sequence). The CDR3 here is CSARGPDRPRDGYTF. CDR3 nucleotides: TGCAGTGCTAGAGGGCCGGACAGGCCTCGAGACGGCTACACCTTC.

The rearrangement joins TRBV5-1 to TRBJ2-7; possible D gene TRBD2, 5 bases. The germline V gene encodes CDR1 SGHRS and CDR2 YFSETQ. The CDR3 sequence is 16 residues long. Trimming stripped 1 base from V and 3 bases from J, with 17 bases between. The CDR3 bases are TGCGCCAGCAGCTTGTCTGGAGGTGGCGCAATCTACGAGCAGTACTTC. Translated: CASSLSGGGAIYEQYF.

With regard to this clonotype: The germline gene is not matched at one end of the junction; a read error may be the cause. The CDR3 region has the DNA TGCAGCGCCGGCAGGGCCTACGAGCAGCACTTC. Translated, it gives CSAGRAYEQHF. The V call is TRBV29-1, the J call TRBJ2-7; TRBD1 might be the D (5 bases). CDR3 length: 11 amino acids. Looked up from germline, CDR1 is SQVTM and CDR2 is ANQGSEA.

This clonotype was counted many times. Since no conserved phenylalanine or tryptophan closes the CDR3, a read error is the likely cause. V is TRBV19 and J is TRBJ2-5, with 8 bases lining up with TRBD2. The CDR3 spans 14 residues. Per germline, CDR1 LNHDA and CDR2 SQIVND (reference sequence). The V gene end was trimmed by 7 bases and the J gene end by 6 bases; junction bases not matched to a gene: 10. The CDR3 sequence is CASNQPGLVQTQYL. CDR3 sequence (DNA): TGTGCCAGTAATCAACCGGGACTAGTACAGACCCAGTACCTC.

This clonotype was picked up a small number of times. The gene calls are TRBV15 and TRBJ2-5; D is possibly TRBD1 (5 bases). This CDR3 has 14 amino acids. Germline CDR1 reads LNHNV; CDR2 reads YYDKDF (reference sequence). Trimming pared 3 bases from V and 5 bases from J, leaving 13 bases between. CDR3 DNA sequence: TGTGCCACCAGCAGGGACACTACCTCGGAGACCCAGTACTTC. This codes for CATSRDTTSETQYF. Filled out from reference TRBV15 and TRBJ2-5, the complete variable domain reads DAMVIQNPRYQVTQFGKPVTLSCSQTLNHNVMYWYQQKSSQAPKLLFHYYDKDFNNEADTPDNFQSRRPNTSFCFLDIRSPGLGDTAMYLCATSRDTTSETQYFGPGTRLLVL.

The table lists this clonotype with many counts. The V gene is TRBV4-1, the J gene TRBJ2-2; possibly TRBD2 for D (5 bases). The V gene lost 0 bases and the J gene lost 5 bases, with 10 bases spanning the gap. This CDR3 contains 15 residues. Germline assignment: CDR1 MGHRA and CDR2 YSYEKL. The CDR3 loop is CASSQESGLTGELFF. DNA for the CDR3: TGCGCCAGCAGCCAAGAGAGCGGACTTACCGGGGAGCTGTTTTTT.

This chain uses TRBV24-1 with TRBJ2-5; D possibly uses TRBD1 or TRBD2 (5 bases each). CDR1 KGHDR and CDR2 SFDVKD come from the germline V gene. This CDR3 has 15 residues. Trimming left V 7 bases short and J 1 base short, with 15 bases between. The CDR3 region has the DNA TGTGCCACCAGCTCCGGGACGGAGATCCAAGAGACCCAGTACTTC. This sequence encodes CATSSGTEIQETQYF.

The chain uses TRBV5-1 and TRBJ2-1; D is possibly TRBD1 or TRBD2 (6 bases each). The CDR3 is made up of 17 amino acids. Germline loops: CDR1 SGHRS, CDR2 YFSETQ. Trimming removed 1 base at V and 4 bases at J, with 18 bases between. The CDR3 DNA is TGCGCCAGCAGCTTGCTTGGAGGGGGGAGCGGATACAATGAGCAGTTCTTC. This translates into CASSLLGGGSGYNEQFF.

In this sample, this clonotype turned up a few times. The CDR3 loop is CATSRDLGTWGFF. In nucleotides, the CDR3 is TGTGCCACCAGCAGAGATCTAGGGACATGGGGCTTCTTT. The rearrangement joins TRBV15 to TRBJ1-1; D is possibly TRBD1 (6 bases). Trimming cost V 0 bases and J 14 bases, with 16 bases left between them. The germline gives CDR1 LNHNV, CDR2 YYDKDF (reference sequence). The CDR3 extends over 13 amino acids.

The chain links TRBV28 to TRBJ1-6; no firm D call. The CDR3 is made up of 15 amino acids. CDR1 and CDR2 (germline): MDHEN, SYDVKM. The V gene lost 3 bases and the J gene lost 5 bases, with 11 bases spanning the gap. CDR3 loop: CASSLHHRNNSPLHF. The CDR3 bases are TGTGCCAGCAGTTTGCATCACCGGAATAATTCACCCCTCCACTTT. The full variable domain, in which reference TRBV28 and TRBJ1-6 provide the parts outside the CDR3, is DVKVTQSSRYLVKRTGEKVFLECVQDMDHENMFWYRQDPGLGLRLIYFSYDVKMKEKGDIPEGYSVSREKKERFSLILESASTNQTSMYLCASSLHHRNNSPLHFGNGTRLTVT.